The 7 T cell receptor beta chains below were found in one sample sequenced in a study of T cells in Graves' hyperthyroidism and ophthalmopathy. Regions amplified from RNA transcripts were the TCR beta CDR3 regions. First-round RT-PCR of the TCR CDR3 relied on the HTBI primer set. TCRdb independently ran MiXCR on the multiplex PCR reads; one entry per CDR3 protein. The sample lists hundreds of thousands of distinct CDR3 sequences; 15% to 18% were seen once. Material: blood. The receptor source for this set is a young woman with Graves' hyperthyroidism.

This clonotype showed up many times. V usage is TRBV5-1 and J usage is TRBJ2-1, with D possibly matching TRBD2 (5 bases). This CDR3 has 16 amino acids. V shed 4 bases and J shed 3 bases, with 17 bases lying between them. The germline CDR1 and CDR2 sequences are SGHRS and YFSETQ. As DNA, the CDR3 is TGCGCCAGCAGCCCCCAAGAGGGCTTCAGCTACAATGAGCAGTTCTTC. Protein sequence: CASSPQEGFSYNEQFF.

This clonotype was recorded many times. V gene TRBV27 combines with J gene TRBJ2-7; 10 bases agree with TRBD1. The germline gives CDR1 MNHEY, CDR2 SMNVEV (reference sequence). CDR3 length: 15 amino acids. J was trimmed by 2 bases and V by 5 bases; bases with no gene match: 6. The CDR3 loop is CASSLRQGATYEQYF. CDR3 DNA sequence: TGTGCCAGCAGTCTTAGACAGGGGGCTACCTACGAGCAGTACTTC.

This clonotype has a count of ten or more. CDR3 sequence: CASSYENTEAFF. Written as DNA, the CDR3 is TGTGCCAGCAGTTACGAGAACACTGAAGCTTTCTTT. The V gene is TRBV12-3 or TRBV12-4, the J gene TRBJ1-1; D is unclear. The CDR3 consists of 12 residues. The V and J ends lost 4 bases and 1 base respectively, with 4 bases between them.

A word on this clonotype: A much more abundant neighbour one base away suggests this may be a read error. Here the CDR3 omits its conserved ending phenylalanine or tryptophan, so a read error is the likely source. This chain joins TRBV18 and TRBJ2-7, with no clear D. This CDR3 comprises 12 residues. The V end lost 3 bases, the J end lost 4 bases, and 7 bases lay between the germline ends. The germline CDR1 and CDR2 sequences are KGHSH and LQKENI. The CDR3 is CASSPWNYEQYL. For the CDR3, the DNA is TGTGCCAGCTCACCCTGGAATTACGAGCAGTACCTC.

This clonotype has just a few counts. A read error may be the cause here, since a much bigger clone is one base away. The V gene is TRBV3-1, the J gene TRBJ2-2; no reliable D call. Deletions cut 6 bases from V and 2 bases from J, with 4 bases between. Germline assignment: CDR1 LGHDT and CDR2 YNNKEL (reference sequence). The CDR3 has 12 amino acids. The CDR3 protein is CASRVNTGELFF. For the CDR3, the DNA is TGTGCCAGCAGGGTTAACACCGGGGAGCTGTTTTTT.

This clonotype was detected many times. The V gene is TRBV2, the J gene TRBJ1-5; 8 nucleotides agree with TRBD1. Per germline, CDR1 SNHLY and CDR2 FYNNEI. The CDR3 has 14 amino acids. J lost 4 bases, V lost 7 bases, and 6 bases had no gene match. In nucleotides, the CDR3 is TGTGCCAGCACCGGGACAGGACGGAATCAGCCCCAGCATTTT. It is translated as CASTGTGRNQPQHF.

This clonotype was detected only a few times. The chain employs TRBV24-1 and TRBJ2-3; 7 bases agree with TRBD1. V dropped 6 bases and J dropped 0; count of bases not matched to a gene: 8. The germline V gene has CDR1 KGHDR and CDR2 SFDVKD. This CDR3 is 16 amino acids long. Here the CDR3 DNA reads TGTGCCACCAGTCCTTCGGACAGGCTCAGCACAGATACGCAGTATTTT. Translating it yields CATSPSDRLSTDTQYF.